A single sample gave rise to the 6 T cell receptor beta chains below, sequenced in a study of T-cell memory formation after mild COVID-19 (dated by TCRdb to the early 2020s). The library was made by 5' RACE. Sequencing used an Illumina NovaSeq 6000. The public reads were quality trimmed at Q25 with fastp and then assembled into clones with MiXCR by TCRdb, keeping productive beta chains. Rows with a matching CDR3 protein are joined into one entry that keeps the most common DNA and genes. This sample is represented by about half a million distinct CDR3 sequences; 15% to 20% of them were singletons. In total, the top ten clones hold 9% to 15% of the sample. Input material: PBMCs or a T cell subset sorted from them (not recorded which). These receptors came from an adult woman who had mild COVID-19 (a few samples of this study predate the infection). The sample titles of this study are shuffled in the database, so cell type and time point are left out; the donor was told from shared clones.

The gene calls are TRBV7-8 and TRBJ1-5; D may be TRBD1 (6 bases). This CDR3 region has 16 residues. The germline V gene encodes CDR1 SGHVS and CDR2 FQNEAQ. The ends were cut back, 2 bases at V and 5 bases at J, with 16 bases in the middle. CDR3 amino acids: CASSLMGVQGHQPQHF. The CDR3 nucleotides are TGTGCCAGCAGCTTAATGGGAGTACAGGGTCATCAGCCCCAGCATTTT.

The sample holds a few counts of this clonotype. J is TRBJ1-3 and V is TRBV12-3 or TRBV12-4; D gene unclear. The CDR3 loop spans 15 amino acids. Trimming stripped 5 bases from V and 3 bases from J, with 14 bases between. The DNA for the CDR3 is TGTGCCAGCAGTGTCGACGGACTCCTTGGAAACACCATATATTTT. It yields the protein CASSVDGLLGNTIYF.

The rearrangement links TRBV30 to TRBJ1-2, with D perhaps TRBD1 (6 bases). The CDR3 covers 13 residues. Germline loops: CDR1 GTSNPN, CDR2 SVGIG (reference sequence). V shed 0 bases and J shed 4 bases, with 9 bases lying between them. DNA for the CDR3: TGTGCCTGGAGTGTCGGGGGCTTCTATGGCTACACCTTC. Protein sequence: CAWSVGGFYGYTF.

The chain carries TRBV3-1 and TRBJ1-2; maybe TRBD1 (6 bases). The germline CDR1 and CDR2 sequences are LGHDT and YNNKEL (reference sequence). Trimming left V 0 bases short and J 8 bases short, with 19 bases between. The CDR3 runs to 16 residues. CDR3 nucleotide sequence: TGTGCCAGCAGCCAAGATGGTACAGGGCGAACGGGGGGCTACACCTTC. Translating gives CASSQDGTGRTGGYTF.

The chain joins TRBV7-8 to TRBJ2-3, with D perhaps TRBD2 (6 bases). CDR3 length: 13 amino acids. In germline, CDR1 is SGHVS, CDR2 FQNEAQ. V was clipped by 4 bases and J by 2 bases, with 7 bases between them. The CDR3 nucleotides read TGTGCCAGCAGCTCACTAGCCACAGATACGCAGTATTTT. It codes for CASSSLATDTQYF.

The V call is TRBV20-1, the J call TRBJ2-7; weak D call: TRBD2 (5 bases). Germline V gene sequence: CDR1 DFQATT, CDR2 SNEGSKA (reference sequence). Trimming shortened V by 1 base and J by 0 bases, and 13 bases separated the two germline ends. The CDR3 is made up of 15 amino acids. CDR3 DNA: TGCAGTGCTAGAGGATCCAGCGGCCTCTCCTACGAGCAGTACTTC. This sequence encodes CSARGSSGLSYEQYF.